The clone carrying this T cell receptor beta chain turned up a few times. The antigen remains unidentified. Investigators reverse transcribed all isolated RNA, so they sequenced expressed TCRB transcripts. The table came from immunoSEQ multiplex PCR; TCRdb's copy has only in-frame clones and leaves some out. This table holds 600,000 or so clones, over 10% found once. Sampling consisted of one heparinised blood draw per donor, averaging about 116 mL. Germline CDR1 reads ENHRY; CDR2 reads SYGVKD. CDR3 length equals 14 residues. With 4 bases removed from V and 5 bases from J, the gap between germline ends came to 14 bases. The data were obtained in a study of beta chain features in type 1 diabetes. The study, taken as a whole, reports: Any HLA-type effect on TCRB rearrangement remained unresolved here. Patients' naive, central memory and regulatory TCRB repertoires appeared more alike than those of healthy donors. TCRB CDR3s from Type 1 diabetes patients were moderately but significantly shorter in all four CD4+ subsets.

The clonotype comes from a man aged 25-45 years with type 1 diabetes. The sequenced sample consisted of naive CD4+ T cells from blood. The chain uses TRBV10-3 and TRBJ2-5; no clear D gene. The CDR3 here is CAISGAPFEETQYF. CDR3 DNA: TGTGCCATCAGTGGGGCCCCATTTGAGGAGACCCAGTACTTC.